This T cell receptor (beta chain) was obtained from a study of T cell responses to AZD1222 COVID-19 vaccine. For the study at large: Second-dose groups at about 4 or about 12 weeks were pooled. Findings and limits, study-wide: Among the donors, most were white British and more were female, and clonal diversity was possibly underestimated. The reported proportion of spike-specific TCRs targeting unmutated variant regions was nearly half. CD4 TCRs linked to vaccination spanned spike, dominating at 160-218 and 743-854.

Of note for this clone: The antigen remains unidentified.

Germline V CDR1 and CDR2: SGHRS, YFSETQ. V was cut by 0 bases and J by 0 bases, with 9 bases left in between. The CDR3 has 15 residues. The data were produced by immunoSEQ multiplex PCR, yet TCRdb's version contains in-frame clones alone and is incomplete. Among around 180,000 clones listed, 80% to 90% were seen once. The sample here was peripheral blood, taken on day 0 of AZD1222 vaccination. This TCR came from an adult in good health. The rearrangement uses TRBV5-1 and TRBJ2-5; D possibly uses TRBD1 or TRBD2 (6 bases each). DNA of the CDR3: TGCGCCAGCAGCTTGGAAGGGGGGTACCAAGAGACCCAGTACTTC. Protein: CASSLEGGYQETQYF.